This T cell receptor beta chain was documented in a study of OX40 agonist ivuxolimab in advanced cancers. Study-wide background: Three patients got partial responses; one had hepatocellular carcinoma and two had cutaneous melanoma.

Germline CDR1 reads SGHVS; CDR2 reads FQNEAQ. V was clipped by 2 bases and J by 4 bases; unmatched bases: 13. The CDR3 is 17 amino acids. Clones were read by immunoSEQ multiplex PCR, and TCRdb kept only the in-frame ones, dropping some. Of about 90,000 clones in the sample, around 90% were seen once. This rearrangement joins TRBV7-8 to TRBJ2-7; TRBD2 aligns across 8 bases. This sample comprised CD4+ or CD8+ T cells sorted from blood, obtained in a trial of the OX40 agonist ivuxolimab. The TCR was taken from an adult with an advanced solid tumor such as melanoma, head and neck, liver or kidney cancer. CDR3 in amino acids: CASSLSAGGLVGYEQYF. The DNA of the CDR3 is TGTGCCAGCAGCTTATCCGCCGGGGGACTAGTTGGGTACGAGCAGTACTTC.